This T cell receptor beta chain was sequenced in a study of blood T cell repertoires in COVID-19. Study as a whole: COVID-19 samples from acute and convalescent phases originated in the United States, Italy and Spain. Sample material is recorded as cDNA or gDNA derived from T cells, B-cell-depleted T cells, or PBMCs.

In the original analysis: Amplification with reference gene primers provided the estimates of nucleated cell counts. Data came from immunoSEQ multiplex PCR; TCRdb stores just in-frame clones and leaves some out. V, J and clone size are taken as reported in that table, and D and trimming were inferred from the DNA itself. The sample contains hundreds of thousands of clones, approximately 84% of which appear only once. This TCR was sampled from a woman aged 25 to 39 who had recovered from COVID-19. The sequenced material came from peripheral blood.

Here the CDR3 DNA reads TGCGCCAGCAGCCAAAACCCTGCTCGACAGTACGAGCAGTACTTC. Translating it yields CASSQNPARQYEQYF. The gene calls are TRBV4-1 and TRBJ2-7; possible D gene TRBD1, 5 bases. The CDR3 extends over 15 amino acids. V was pared by 2 bases and J by 4 bases, with 15 bases between. CDR1 MGHRA and CDR2 YSYEKL come from the germline V gene.